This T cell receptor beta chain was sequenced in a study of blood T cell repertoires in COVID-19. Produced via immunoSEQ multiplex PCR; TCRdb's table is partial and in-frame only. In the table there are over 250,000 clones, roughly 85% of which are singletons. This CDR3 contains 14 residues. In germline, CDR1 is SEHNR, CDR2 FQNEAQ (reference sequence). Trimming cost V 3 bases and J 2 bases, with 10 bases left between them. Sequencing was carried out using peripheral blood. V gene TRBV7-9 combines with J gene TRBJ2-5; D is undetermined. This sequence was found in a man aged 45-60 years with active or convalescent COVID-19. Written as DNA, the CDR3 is TGTGCCAGCAGCTTTAGAATTGGTCAAGAGACCCAGTACTTC. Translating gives CASSFRIGQETQYF.